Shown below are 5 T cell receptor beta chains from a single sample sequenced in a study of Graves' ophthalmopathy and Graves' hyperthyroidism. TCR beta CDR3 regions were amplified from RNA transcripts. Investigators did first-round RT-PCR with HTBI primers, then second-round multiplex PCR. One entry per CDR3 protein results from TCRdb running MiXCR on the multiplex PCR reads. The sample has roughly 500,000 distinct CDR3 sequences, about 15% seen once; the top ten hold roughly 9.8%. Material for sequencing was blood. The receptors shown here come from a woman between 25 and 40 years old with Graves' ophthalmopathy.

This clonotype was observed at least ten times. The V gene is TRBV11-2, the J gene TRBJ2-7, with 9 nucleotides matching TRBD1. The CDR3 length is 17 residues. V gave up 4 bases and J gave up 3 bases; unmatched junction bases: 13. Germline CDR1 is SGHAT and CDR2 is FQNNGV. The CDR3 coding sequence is TGTGCCAGCAGCTCTCGGAAGGGGTACAGGGGGCGCTACGAGCAGTACTTC. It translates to CASSSRKGYRGRYEQYF.

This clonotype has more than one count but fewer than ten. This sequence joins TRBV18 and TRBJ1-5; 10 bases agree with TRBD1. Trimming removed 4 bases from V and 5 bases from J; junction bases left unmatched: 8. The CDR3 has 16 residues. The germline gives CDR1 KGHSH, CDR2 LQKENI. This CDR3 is CASSLASGQGDQPQHF. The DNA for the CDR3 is TGTGCCAGCTCACTAGCCTCCGGACAGGGGGATCAGCCCCAGCATTTT.

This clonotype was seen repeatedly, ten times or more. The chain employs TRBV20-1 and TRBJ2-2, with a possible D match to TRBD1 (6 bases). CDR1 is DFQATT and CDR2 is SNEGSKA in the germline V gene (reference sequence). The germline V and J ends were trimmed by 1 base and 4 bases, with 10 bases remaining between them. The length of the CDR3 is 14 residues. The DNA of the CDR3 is TGCAGTGCTAGAGTGGGGGCGGGCACCGGGGAGCTGTTTTTT. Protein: CSARVGAGTGELFF.

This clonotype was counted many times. This CDR3 reads CASSYGVWNEQYF. The CDR3 coding sequence is TGTGCCAGCAGTTACGGGGTTTGGAACGAGCAGTACTTC. The chain couples TRBV6-5 to TRBJ2-7; D is uncertain. V dropped 2 bases and J dropped 5 bases, with 10 bases sitting between them. CDR3 length: 13 amino acids. Germline CDR1 MNHEY, CDR2 SVGAGI.

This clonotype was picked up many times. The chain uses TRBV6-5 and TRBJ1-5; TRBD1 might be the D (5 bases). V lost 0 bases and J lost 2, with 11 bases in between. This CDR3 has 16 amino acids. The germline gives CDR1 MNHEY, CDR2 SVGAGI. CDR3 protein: CASSYSGLGGNQPQHF. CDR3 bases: TGTGCCAGCAGTTACTCGGGCCTAGGGGGCAATCAGCCCCAGCATTTT.